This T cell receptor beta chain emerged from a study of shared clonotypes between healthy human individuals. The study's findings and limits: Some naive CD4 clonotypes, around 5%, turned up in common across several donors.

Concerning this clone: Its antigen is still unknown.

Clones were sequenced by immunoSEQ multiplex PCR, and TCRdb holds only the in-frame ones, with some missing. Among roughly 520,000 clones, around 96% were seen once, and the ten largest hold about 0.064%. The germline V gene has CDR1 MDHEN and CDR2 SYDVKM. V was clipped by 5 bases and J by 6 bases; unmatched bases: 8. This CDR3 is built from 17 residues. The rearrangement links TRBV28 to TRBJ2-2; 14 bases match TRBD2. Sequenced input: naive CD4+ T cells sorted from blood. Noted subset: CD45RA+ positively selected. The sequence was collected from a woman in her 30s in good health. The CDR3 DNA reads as TGTGCCAGCAGTCCCCCGGGACTAGCGGGAGTTTCCGGGGAGCTGTTTTTT. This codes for CASSPPGLAGVSGELFF.